This T cell receptor beta chain came from a study of human T cells and chemical hapten exposure. Across the whole study: Application of 0.01% DPC to the upper back was done by patch test, with a reading at 6 days. Study-wide results and limits: PT1 expanded TCR counts and patch test score were linked, and their correlation was positive.

Concerning this clonotype: Its antigen is not identified.

CDR3 size: 14 residues. The germline V gene encodes CDR1 LNHDA and CDR2 SQIVND (reference sequence). With 5 bases clipped from V and 4 bases from J, the junction kept 4 bases outside the gene matches. TCRdb re-called the RACE reads with MiXCR, one entry per CDR3 protein. The sample has about 350,000 distinct CDR3 sequences; 5.5% are singletons. Sample time point: pre-sensitization, week 0. Noted treatment: therapeutic diphenylcyclopropenone sensitization with weekly scalp DPC. Every patch test was put on after a blood sample was taken. Patients had alopecia, were aged 18 to 70, and were not pregnant. The chain links TRBV19 to TRBJ1-2; 10 bases align to TRBD1. This receptor was identified in a woman between 18 and 29 years old with alopecia areata. Some clones in this sample may be carry-over from other donors' samples. Sequenced material: whole blood, taken in connection with sensitization to the hapten diphenylcyclopropenone (DPC). This chain's CDR3 is CASSRDRGAYGYTF. The CDR3 region has the DNA TGTGCCAGTAGTCGGGACAGGGGTGCCTATGGCTACACCTTC.